The table lists the clone carrying this T cell receptor (beta chain) with a few counts. Its antigen remains unknown. Between the trimmed V and J ends, which lost 5 bases and 4 bases, there was a span of 12 bases. Germline CDR1 reads SGHTA; CDR2 reads FQGNSA. The CDR3 contains 13 residues. These data come from a study of T cell repertoires in cytomegalovirus infection. In the study overall: CMV infection and matching HLA type were both indicated by public TCR beta signatures.

General study findings and limits: Using cumulative public TCR beta family frequency, the authors identified those who carried CMV together with the relevant HLA.

TCRdb independently ran MiXCR on the reads; one entry per CDR3 protein. This table has under 850,000 distinct CDR3 sequences, under 40% appearing once. Sequencing was performed on PBMCs. V gene TRBV7-2 combines with J gene TRBJ2-7, with no clear D. The receptor was isolated from a human donor in good health (CMV status not recorded). Some clones in this sample may be carry-over from other donors' samples. CDR3 DNA sequence: TGTGCCAGCAGCGTCGCTAGACCATACGAGCAGTACTTC. Amino acid sequence: CASSVARPYEQYF.